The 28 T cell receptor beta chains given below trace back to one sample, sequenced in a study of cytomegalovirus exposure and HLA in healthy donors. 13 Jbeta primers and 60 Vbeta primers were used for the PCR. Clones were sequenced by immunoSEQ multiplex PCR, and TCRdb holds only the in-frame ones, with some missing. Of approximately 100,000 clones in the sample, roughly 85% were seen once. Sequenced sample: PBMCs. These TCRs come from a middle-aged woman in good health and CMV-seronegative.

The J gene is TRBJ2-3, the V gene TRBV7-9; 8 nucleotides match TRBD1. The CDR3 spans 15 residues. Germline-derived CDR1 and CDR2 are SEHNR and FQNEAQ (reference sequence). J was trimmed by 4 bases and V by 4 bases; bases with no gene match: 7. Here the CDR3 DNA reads TGTGCCAGCAGCTCGGGTCAGGGGGCGGCAGATACGCAGTATTTT. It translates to CASSSGQGAADTQYF.

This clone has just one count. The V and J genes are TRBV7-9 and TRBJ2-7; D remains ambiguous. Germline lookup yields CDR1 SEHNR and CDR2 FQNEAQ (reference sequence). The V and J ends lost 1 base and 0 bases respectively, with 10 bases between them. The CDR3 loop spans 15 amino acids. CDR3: CASSLDGAVSYEQYF. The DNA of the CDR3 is TGTGCCAGCAGCTTAGATGGCGCGGTCTCCTACGAGCAGTACTTC.

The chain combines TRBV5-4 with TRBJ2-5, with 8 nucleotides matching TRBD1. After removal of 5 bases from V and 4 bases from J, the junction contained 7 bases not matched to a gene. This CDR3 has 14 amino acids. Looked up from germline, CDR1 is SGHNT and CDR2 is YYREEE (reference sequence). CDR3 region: CASRSWTGPETQYF. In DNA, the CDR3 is TGTGCCAGCAGATCGTGGACAGGGCCAGAGACCCAGTACTTC.

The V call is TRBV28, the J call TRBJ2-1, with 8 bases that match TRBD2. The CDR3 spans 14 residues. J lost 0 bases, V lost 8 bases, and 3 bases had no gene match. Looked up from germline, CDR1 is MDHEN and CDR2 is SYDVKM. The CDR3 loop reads CASQSGSSYNEQFF. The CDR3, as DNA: TGTGCCAGCCAGAGCGGGAGCTCCTACAATGAGCAGTTCTTC.

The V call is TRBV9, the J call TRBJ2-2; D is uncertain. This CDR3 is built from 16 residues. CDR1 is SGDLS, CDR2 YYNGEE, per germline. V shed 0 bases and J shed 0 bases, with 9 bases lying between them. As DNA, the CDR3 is TGTGCCAGCAGCGTAGTCGCAGGAACGAACACCGGGGAGCTGTTTTTT. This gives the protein CASSVVAGTNTGELFF.

The CDR3 sequence is CASSSTGGGEKLFF. CDR3 nucleotide sequence: TGTGCCAGCAGCTCGACGGGAGGCGGTGAAAAACTGTTTTTT. The chain links TRBV5-5 to TRBJ1-4; D not certain. Per germline, CDR1 SGHKS and CDR2 YYEKEE (reference sequence). The CDR3 consists of 14 residues. V dropped 3 bases and J dropped 7 bases, with 13 bases sitting between them.

The CDR3 region has the DNA TGCGCCAGCAGCCTTACAGGGGGCGCGGCTGGGGCCAACGTCCTGACTTTC. This translates into CASSLTGGAAGANVLTF. This chain uses TRBV4-1 with TRBJ2-6; TRBD1 agrees at 9 bases. The CDR3 totals 17 residues. CDR1 and CDR2 from the germline V gene are MGHRA and YSYEKL. Unmatched junction bases numbered 6, after V lost 4 bases and J lost 2 bases.

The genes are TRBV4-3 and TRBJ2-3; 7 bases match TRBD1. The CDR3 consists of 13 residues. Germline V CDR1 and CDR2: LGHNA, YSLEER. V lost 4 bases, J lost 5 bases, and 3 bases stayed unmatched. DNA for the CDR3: TGCGCCAGCAGCCTACAGGGGAGAGATACGCAGTATTTT. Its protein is CASSLQGRDTQYF.

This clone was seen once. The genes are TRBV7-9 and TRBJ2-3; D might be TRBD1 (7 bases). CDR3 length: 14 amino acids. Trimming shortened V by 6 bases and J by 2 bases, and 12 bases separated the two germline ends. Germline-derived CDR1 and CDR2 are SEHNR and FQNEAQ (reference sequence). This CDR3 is CASRSRGDTDTQYF. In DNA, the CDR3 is TGTGCCAGCAGGAGCAGGGGGGACACAGATACGCAGTATTTT.

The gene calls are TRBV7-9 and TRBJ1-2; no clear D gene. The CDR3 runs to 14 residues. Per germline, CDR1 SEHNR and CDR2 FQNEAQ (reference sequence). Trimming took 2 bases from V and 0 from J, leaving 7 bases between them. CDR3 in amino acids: CASSLLPANYGYTF. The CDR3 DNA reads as TGTGCCAGCAGCTTACTGCCAGCTAACTATGGCTACACCTTC.

In DNA form, the CDR3 reads TGTGCCAGCAGCTTTAGCGGGGGAACTGATACGCAGTATTTT. Encoded protein: CASSFSGGTDTQYF. The V gene is TRBV5-4, the J gene TRBJ2-3; 9 nucleotides match TRBD2. From germline, CDR1 is SGHNT and CDR2 YYREEE (reference sequence). The junction had 4 bases not matched to a gene; V was cut back by 2 bases and J by 6 bases. This CDR3 spans 14 amino acids.

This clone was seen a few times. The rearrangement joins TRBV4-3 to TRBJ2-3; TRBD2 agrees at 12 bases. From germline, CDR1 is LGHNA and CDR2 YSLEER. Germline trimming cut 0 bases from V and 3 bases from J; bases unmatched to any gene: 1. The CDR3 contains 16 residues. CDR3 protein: CASSQELAGGTDTQYF. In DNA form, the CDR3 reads TGCGCCAGCAGCCAAGAACTAGCGGGAGGTACAGATACGCAGTATTTT.

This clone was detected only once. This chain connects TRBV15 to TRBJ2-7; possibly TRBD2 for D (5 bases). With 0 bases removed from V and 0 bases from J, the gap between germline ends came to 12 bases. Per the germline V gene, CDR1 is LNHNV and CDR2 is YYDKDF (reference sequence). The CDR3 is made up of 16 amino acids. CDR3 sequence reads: CATSRDMSGSSYEQYF. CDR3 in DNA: TGTGCCACCAGCAGAGATATGTCGGGGAGCTCCTACGAGCAGTACTTC.

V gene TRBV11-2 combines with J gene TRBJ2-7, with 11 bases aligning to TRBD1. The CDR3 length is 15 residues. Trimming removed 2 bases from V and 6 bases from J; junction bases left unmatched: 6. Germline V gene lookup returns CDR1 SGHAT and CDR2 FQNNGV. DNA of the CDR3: TGTGCCAGCAGCTTATCTGGGACAGGGGGACTCGAGCAGTACTTC. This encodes CASSLSGTGGLEQYF.

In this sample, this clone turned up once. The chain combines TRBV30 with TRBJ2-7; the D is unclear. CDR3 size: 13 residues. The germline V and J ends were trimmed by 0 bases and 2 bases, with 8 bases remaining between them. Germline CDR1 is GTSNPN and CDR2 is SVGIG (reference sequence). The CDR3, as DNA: TGTGCCTGGAGTGTAGTACAGCCCTACGAGCAGTACTTC. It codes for CAWSVVQPYEQYF. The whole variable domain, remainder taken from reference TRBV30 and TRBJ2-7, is SQTIHQWPATLVQPVGSPLSLECTVEGTSNPNLYWYRQAAGRGLQLLFYSVGIGQISSEVPQNLSASRPQDRQFILSSKKLLLSDSGFYLCAWSVVQPYEQYFGPGTRLTVT.

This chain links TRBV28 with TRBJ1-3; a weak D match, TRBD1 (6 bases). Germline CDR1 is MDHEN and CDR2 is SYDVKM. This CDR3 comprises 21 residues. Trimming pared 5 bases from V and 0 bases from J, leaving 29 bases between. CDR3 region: CASSLLTWTAAGSFSGNTIYF. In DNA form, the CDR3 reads TGTGCCAGCAGTCTACTTACCTGGACAGCCGCAGGATCTTTCTCTGGAAACACCATATATTTT.

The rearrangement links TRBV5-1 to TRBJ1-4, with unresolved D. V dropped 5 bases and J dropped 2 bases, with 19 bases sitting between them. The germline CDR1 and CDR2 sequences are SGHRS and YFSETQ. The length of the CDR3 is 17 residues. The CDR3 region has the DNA TGCGCCAGCAGTTTGCGGTCCGGGAGGGCGACTAATGAAAAACTGTTTTTT. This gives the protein CASSLRSGRATNEKLFF.

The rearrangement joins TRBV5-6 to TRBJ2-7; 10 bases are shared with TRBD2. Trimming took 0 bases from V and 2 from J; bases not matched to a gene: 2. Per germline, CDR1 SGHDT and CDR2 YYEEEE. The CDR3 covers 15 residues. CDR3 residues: CASSLGGTSAYEQYF. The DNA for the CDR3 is TGTGCCAGCAGCTTGGGGGGGACTAGCGCCTACGAGCAGTACTTC.

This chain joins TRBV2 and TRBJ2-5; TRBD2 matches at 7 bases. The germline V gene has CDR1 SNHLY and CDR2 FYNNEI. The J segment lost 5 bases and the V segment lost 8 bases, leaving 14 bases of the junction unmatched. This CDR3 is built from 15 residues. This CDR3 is CASLDSGFYGETQYF. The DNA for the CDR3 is TGTGCCAGCTTGGATAGCGGGTTTTACGGGGAGACCCAGTACTTC.

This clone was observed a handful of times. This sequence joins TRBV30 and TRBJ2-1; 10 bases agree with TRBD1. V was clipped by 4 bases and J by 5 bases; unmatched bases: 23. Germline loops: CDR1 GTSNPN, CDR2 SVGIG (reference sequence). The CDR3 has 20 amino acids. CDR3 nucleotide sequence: TGTGCCTGGACCCAAGCGACAGGGGGCGAATACCTCGGACTGGACAATGAGCAGTTCTTC. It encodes CAWTQATGGEYLGLDNEQFF.

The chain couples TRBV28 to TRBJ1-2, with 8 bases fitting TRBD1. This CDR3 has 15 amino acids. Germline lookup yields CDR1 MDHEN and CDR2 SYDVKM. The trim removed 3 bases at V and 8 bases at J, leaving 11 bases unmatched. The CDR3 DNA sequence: TGTGCCAGCAGTTTCCACCGAGGACAGGGCGGCGGCTACACCTTC. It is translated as CASSFHRGQGGGYTF.

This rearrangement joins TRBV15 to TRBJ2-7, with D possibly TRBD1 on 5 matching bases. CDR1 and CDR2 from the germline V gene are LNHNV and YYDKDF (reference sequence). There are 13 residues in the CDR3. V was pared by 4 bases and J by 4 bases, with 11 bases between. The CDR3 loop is CATSTSRAYEQYF. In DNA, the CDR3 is TGTGCCACCAGCACGTCCAGGGCGTACGAGCAGTACTTC.

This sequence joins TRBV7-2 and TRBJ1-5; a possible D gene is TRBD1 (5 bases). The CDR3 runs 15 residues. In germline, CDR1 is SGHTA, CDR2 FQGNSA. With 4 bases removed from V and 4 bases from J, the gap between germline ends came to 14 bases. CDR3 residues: CASSSRQGLNQPQHF. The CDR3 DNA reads TGTGCCAGCAGCTCCCGGCAGGGACTAAATCAGCCCCAGCATTTT.

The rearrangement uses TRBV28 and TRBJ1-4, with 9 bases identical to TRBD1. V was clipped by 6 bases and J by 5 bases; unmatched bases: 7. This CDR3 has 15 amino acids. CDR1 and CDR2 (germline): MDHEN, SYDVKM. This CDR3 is CASRTRGTGNEKLFF. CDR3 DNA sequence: TGTGCCAGCAGAACACGCGGGACAGGGAATGAAAAACTGTTTTTT.

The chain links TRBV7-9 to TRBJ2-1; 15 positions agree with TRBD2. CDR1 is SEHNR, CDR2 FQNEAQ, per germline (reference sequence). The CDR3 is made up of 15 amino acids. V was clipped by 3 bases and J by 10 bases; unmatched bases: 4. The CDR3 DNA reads TGTGCCAGCAGCTTTCGGACTAGCGGGAGGGGGGAGCAGTTCTTC. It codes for CASSFRTSGRGEQFF.

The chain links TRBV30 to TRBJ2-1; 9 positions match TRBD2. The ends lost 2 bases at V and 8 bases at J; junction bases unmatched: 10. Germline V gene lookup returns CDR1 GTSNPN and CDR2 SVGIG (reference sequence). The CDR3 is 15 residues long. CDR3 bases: TGTGCCTGGAGTTCTGGCGTGGCGGGGGGGCATGAGCAGTTCTTC. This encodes CAWSSGVAGGHEQFF.

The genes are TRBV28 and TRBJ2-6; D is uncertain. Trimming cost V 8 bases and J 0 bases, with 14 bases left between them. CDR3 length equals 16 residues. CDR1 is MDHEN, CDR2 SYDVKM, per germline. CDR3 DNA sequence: TGTGCCAGCGGCCCCCCCCGCGGCTCTGGGGCCAACGTCCTGACTTTC. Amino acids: CASGPPRGSGANVLTF.

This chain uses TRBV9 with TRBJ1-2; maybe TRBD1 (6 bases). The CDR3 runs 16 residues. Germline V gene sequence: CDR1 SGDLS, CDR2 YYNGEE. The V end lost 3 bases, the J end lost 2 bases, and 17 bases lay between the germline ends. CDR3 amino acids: CASSATQGPGNYGYTF. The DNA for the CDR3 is TGTGCCAGCAGCGCCACACAGGGTCCAGGGAACTATGGCTACACCTTC.